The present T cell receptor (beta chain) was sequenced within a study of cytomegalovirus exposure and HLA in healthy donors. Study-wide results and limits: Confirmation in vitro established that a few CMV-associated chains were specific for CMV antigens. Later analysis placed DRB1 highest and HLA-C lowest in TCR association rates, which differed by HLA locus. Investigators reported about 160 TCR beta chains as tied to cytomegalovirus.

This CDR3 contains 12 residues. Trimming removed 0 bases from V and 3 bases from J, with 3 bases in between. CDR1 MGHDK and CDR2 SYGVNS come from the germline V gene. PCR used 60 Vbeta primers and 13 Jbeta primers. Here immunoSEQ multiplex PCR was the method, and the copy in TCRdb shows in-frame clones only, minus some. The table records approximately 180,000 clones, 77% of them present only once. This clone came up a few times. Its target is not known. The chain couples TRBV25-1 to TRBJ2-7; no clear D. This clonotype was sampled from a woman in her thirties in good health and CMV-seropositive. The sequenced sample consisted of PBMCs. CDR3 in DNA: TGTGCCAGCAGTGAATACAGCTACGAGCAGTACTTC. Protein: CASSEYSYEQYF.